This T cell receptor beta chain was found in a study of beta chain features in type 1 diabetes. Study information: Across all samples, over 85 million sorted cells were examined.

The sequenced template was cDNA made from the entire isolated RNA. Sequenced by immunoSEQ multiplex PCR; TCRdb stores in-frame clones only, minus some. The sample has about 350,000 clones; around 20% are singletons. There are a few counts of this clone. Donors underwent one heparinised blood draw, about 110 mL on average. The CDR3 length is 13 residues. The germline CDR1 and CDR2 sequences are SGDLS and YYNGEE. Trimming cost V 1 base and J 7 bases, with 8 bases left between them. The chain links TRBV9 to TRBJ2-2; D ambiguous. The receptor was isolated from a woman aged 18-29 years in good health. Input material: naive CD4+ T cells from blood. The CDR3 region is CASSVSGHGELFF. The CDR3 DNA reads TGTGCCAGCAGCGTAAGTGGCCACGGGGAGCTGTTTTTT.